This is a list of T cell receptor beta chains from one sample in a study of T-cell reconstitution after alpha-beta-depleted transplantation in children. TCRdb processed the PCR reads anew with MiXCR; each CDR3 protein has one entry. The sample includes under 150,000 distinct CDR3 sequences, about 9.6% of them seen just once. Sequencing used PBMCs, mostly from graft donor cells, obtained 180 days after TCRalphabeta/CD19-depleted stem cell transplant. Every receptor here comes from a girl less than two years old who had a stem cell transplant for combined immunodeficiency, so the T cells may come from the graft donor. CDR3s include the opening cysteine and the closing phenylalanine or tryptophan. The D gene is left open where the match is weak. The size of a clone is reported for some rows only, either as once, few or many, or as a class for expanded clones.

size,length,D,V,J,DNA,CDR3
many,14,NA,TRBV20-1,TRBJ2-1,TGCAGTCCGCTAGAGGGTAGCGGTTACAATGAGCAGTTCTTC,CSPLEGSGYNEQFF
NA,14,NA,TRBV20-1,TRBJ2-7,TGCAGTGCTAGGGCTTGGGACGGCTCCTACGAGCAGTACTTC,CSARAWDGSYEQYF
few,15,TRBD1,TRBV5-1,TRBJ1-2,TGCGCCAGCAGCTTCGAATGGGGACAGGCCTATGGCTACACCTTC,CASSFEWGQAYGYTF
few,17,TRBD1,TRBV20-1,TRBJ1-3,TGCAGTGCTAGAAAGGGGGCTCTGAAAGGTTCTGGAAACACCATATATTTT,CSARKGALKGSGNTIYF
few,15,NA,TRBV5-1,TRBJ2-3,TGCGCCAGCAGAGAGCAGGGGTCAATGACAGATACGCAGTATTTT,CASREQGSMTDTQYF
NA,13,NA,TRBV27,TRBJ2-7,TGTGCCAGCAGTTTAAAGGCAGGGTACGAGCAGTACTTC,CASSLKAGYEQYF
many,14,NA,TRBV12-3/TRBV12-4,TRBJ1-1,TGTGCCAGCAGCTTACCCACAGGGAACACTGAAGCTTTCTTT,CASSLPTGNTEAFF
NA,16,NA,TRBV20-1,TRBJ2-7,TGCAGTGCTAGAAGGGGAAGAGGGCAGGCCAACTACGAGCAGTACTTC,CSARRGRGQANYEQYF
few,13,NA,TRBV10-3,TRBJ1-3,TGTGCCATCAAGGGCGGCTCTGGAAACACCATATATTTT,CAIKGGSGNTIYF
few,14,TRBD1,TRBV12-3/TRBV12-4,TRBJ2-2,TGTGCCAGCAGTACGACAGGGGCGCCCGGGGAGCTGTTTTTT,CASSTTGAPGELFF
many,14,TRBD1,TRBV6-1,TRBJ1-2,TGTGCCAGCAGGCCGCAGGGGGCGGAATATGGCTACACCTTC,CASRPQGAEYGYTF
NA,15,TRBD1,TRBV7-2,TRBJ1-4,TGTGCCAGCAGCTTTTCGACAGGGGGCGGTGAAAAACTGTTTTTT,CASSFSTGGGEKLFF
NA,13,TRBD1,TRBV20-1,TRBJ1-1,TGCAGTGCTGGGGGACAGGGAGGAACTGAAGCTTTCTTT,CSAGGQGGTEAFF
few,11,NA,TRBV20-1,TRBJ2-5,TGCAGTGGTTTGGGTGAAGAGACCCAGTACTTC,CSGLGEETQYF
NA,16,TRBD1,TRBV12-3/TRBV12-4,TRBJ2-2,TGTGCCAGCAGTTCCCCCGGGACAGGGTCCACCGGGGAGCTGTTTTTT,CASSSPGTGSTGELFF
NA,15,NA,TRBV15,TRBJ1-3,TGTGCCACCCGAGGCGGCTTCCTCTCTGGAAACACCATATATTTT,CATRGGFLSGNTIYF
once,13,NA,TRBV12-3/TRBV12-4,TRBJ2-1,TGTGCCAGCAGTCCGGGGGGCCCTAATGAGCAGTTCTTC,CASSPGGPNEQFF
few,13,NA,TRBV5-1,TRBJ2-7,TGCGCCAGCGGCAGGGTTGGGGACTACGAGCAGTACTTC,CASGRVGDYEQYF
few,15,TRBD1,TRBV29-1,TRBJ2-5,TGCAGCGTTGTGACAGGGCTTTTTTCCTCGGAGACCCAGTACTTC,CSVVTGLFSSETQYF
NA,15,TRBD1,TRBV19,TRBJ2-7,TGTGCCAGTAGTTACGACGGGACAGGGGGGTACGAGCAGTACTTC,CASSYDGTGGYEQYF
few,16,TRBD1,TRBV5-1,TRBJ1-1,TGCGCCAGCAGCTTACGACAGGGCTTCATGAACACTGAAGCTTTCTTT,CASSLRQGFMNTEAFF
NA,14,NA,TRBV7-9,TRBJ2-5,TGTGCCAGCAGCTTGTGGAGGAGGGAAGAGACCCAGTACTTC,CASSLWRREETQYF
few,14,NA,TRBV20-1,TRBJ1-1,TGCAGTGCCCCGATGGGACACCCGAACACTGAAGCTTTCTTT,CSAPMGHPNTEAFF
few,18,NA,TRBV11-2,TRBJ2-7,TGTGCCAGCAGCTTAGATACGTTGGGACCGAACTCATTTTACGAGCAGTACTTC,CASSLDTLGPNSFYEQYF
few,17,TRBD1,TRBV4-3,TRBJ2-7,TGCGCCAGCAGCCAAGCCTGGACAGGGAGAAGCTCCTACGAGCAGTACTTC,CASSQAWTGRSSYEQYF
NA,17,NA,TRBV3-1,TRBJ2-1,TGTGCCAGCAGCCAAGATGGCCCCACATCTTCCTACAATGAGCAGTTCTTC,CASSQDGPTSSYNEQFF
NA,18,TRBD1,TRBV11-2,TRBJ2-1,TGTGCCAGCAGCTTAGATCCCTGGGACAGGGTTAGGAGGGATGAGCAGTTCTTC,CASSLDPWDRVRRDEQFF
NA,13,NA,TRBV10-3,TRBJ1-2,TGTGCCATCAGCCCCGACGGACGCTATGGCTACACCTTC,CAISPDGRYGYTF
many,14,NA,TRBV18,TRBJ2-3,TGCGCCAGCAGCCCTGGACTTAGCACAGATACGCAGTATTTT,CASSPGLSTDTQYF
many,13,NA,TRBV5-5,TRBJ2-7,TGTGCCAGCATGGGCCTTGCCTTATCCGAGCAGTACTTC,CASMGLALSEQYF
few,11,NA,TRBV20-1,TRBJ2-1,TGCAGTGCTAGGGCTGAGTGGGAGCAGTTCTTC,CSARAEWEQFF
NA,15,TRBD1,TRBV4-3,TRBJ2-3,TGCGCCAGCAGCCTTCGGGACAGGGAATCAGATACGCAGTATTTT,CASSLRDRESDTQYF
few,15,NA,TRBV5-1,TRBJ2-1,TGCGCCAGCAGCTTGGTTCCCGGGGTTCACAATGAGCAGTTCTTC,CASSLVPGVHNEQFF
NA,15,NA,TRBV12-3/TRBV12-4,TRBJ2-7,TGTGCCAGCCGTCCCGACAGCCGACCCACCTACGAGCAGTACTTC,CASRPDSRPTYEQYF
NA,12,NA,TRBV2,TRBJ1-1,TGTGCCAGCAGTGGGGGGGCCCCAGAGGCTTTCTTT,CASSGGAPEAFF
few,11,NA,TRBV6-5,TRBJ2-7,TGTGCCAGCAGTTACCTATACGAGCAGTACTTC,CASSYLYEQYF
few,13,TRBD1,TRBV20-1,TRBJ1-5,TGCAGTGCTAGACAGGGGGCAGGGCAGCCCCAGCATTTT,CSARQGAGQPQHF
NA,14,TRBD2,TRBV5-1,TRBJ2-1,TGCGCCAGCAGCCGTACGGGGGGGCGGTATGAGCAGTTCTTC,CASSRTGGRYEQFF
NA,15,TRBD2,TRBV7-2,TRBJ2-7,TGTGCCAGCAGCTATCAGCGGGGGCGGACTAACGAGCAGTACTTC,CASSYQRGRTNEQYF
NA,14,TRBD1,TRBV20-1,TRBJ2-7,TGCAGTGCTAGGGAAGGGACAGGGGTCTACGAGCAGTACTTC,CSAREGTGVYEQYF